The entry below gives a single T cell receptor beta chain sequence along with its context. The antigen is not known. This entry belongs to a study of T cell responses to AZD1222 COVID-19 vaccine. CDR3 length: 16 amino acids. The ends were cut back, 3 bases at V and 6 bases at J, with 15 bases in the middle. The germline V gene encodes CDR1 SGHVS and CDR2 FQNEAQ. Findings and caveats of the study: Reportedly, nearly half the spike-specific TCRs target unmutated variant regions.

Only in-frame clones appear in the TCRdb table, and some are missing; sequencing was by immunoSEQ multiplex PCR. Found here are over 150,000 clones, over 75% of them singletons; the top ten hold approximately 3%. The chain combines TRBV7-8 with TRBJ1-6; D gene unclear. The sequence derives from an adult in good health. The specimen was peripheral blood, collected on day 0 of AZD1222 vaccination. The CDR3 spells CASSLEGTFANSPLHF. Written as DNA, the CDR3 is TGTGCCAGCAGCTTGGAGGGAACGTTCGCTAATTCACCCCTCCACTTT.